This TCR beta chain was documented in a study of T cells in Graves' hyperthyroidism and ophthalmopathy. Whole-study results and caveats: The model predicted ophthalmopathy a median roughly 6.5 months before onset.

What was amplified from RNA transcripts were TCR beta CDR3 regions. The study used the HTBI primer set for a first-round RT-PCR of the TCR CDR3. From the multiplex PCR reads, TCRdb called clonotypes with MiXCR, one entry per CDR3 protein. The table records hundreds of thousands of distinct CDR3 sequences, 15% of them present only once. This clonotype was detected a few times. The antigen remains unidentified. A Clinical Activity Score of at least 3, a NOSPECS grade of at least 4 and a duration under 3 months were recorded in the ophthalmopathy patients. Fresh 10 ml peripheral blood yielded PBMCs. What was sequenced was blood. The sequence came from a woman aged 55-70 years with Graves' ophthalmopathy.

This CDR3 reads CASSVEAGVGEQFF. DNA for the CDR3: TGTGCCAGCAGCGTGGAAGCGGGAGTTGGAGAGCAGTTCTTC. V and J are TRBV9 and TRBJ2-1, with 8 bases identical to TRBD2. This CDR3 has 14 amino acids. V trimming: 2 bases; J trimming: 10 bases; junction bases outside the gene matches: 8. Germline V gene lookup returns CDR1 SGDLS and CDR2 YYNGEE.